This T cell receptor (beta chain) was recorded in a study of shared clonotypes between healthy human individuals. Findings and limits, study-wide: Sharing across four donors was highest in naive CD4 (approximately 5%) and lowest in memory CD8 (about 0.4%).

Only in-frame clones appear in the TCRdb table, and some are missing; sequencing was by immunoSEQ multiplex PCR. The table shows some 2,100,000 clones, with approximately 94% occurring only once. Trimming removed 3 bases at V and 5 bases at J, with 22 bases between. The CDR3 spans 17 residues. CDR1 is SGHDN, CDR2 FVKESK, per germline. The naive CD8 fraction comprised CD45RO-negative cells positively selected for CCR7 and excluded terminally differentiated effector memory CD45RA+ cells. In regard to this clone: Its antigen is currently unknown.

The sequenced sample consisted of naive CD8+ T cells from PBMCs. This clonotype originated in a man younger than 30 in good health. Some clones in this sample may be carry-over from other donors' samples. V usage is TRBV14 and J usage is TRBJ1-2, with D tentatively TRBD1 (5 bases). The CDR3 is CASSQGHQGRSRYGYTF. The CDR3 DNA is TGTGCCAGCAGCCAGGGCCACCAGGGTAGATCGAGATATGGCTACACCTTC.